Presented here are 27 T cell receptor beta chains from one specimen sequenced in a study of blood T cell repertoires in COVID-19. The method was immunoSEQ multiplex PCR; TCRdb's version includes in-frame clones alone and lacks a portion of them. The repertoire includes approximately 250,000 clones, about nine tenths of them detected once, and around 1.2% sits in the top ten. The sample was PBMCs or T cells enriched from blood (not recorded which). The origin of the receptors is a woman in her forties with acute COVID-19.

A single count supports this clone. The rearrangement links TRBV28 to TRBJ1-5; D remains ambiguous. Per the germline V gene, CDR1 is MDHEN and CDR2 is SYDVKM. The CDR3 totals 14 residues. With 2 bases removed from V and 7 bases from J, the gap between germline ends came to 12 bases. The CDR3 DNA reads TGTGCCAGCAGTTTAACGTCCCGGGTCCAGCCCCAGCATTTT. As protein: CASSLTSRVQPQHF.

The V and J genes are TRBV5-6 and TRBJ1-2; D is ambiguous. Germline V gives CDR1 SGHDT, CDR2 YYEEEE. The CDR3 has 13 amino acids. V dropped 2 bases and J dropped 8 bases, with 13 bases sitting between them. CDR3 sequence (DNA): TGTGCCAGCAGCTTAAATTACTGGGCCGGCTACACCTTC. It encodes CASSLNYWAGYTF.

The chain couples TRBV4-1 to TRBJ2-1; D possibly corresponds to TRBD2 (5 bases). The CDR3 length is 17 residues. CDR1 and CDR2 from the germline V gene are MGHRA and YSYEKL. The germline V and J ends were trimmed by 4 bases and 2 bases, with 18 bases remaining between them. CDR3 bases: TGCGCCAGCAGCCGCCAACAAACGGGGTCGCCCTACAATGAGCAGTTCTTC. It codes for CASSRQQTGSPYNEQFF.

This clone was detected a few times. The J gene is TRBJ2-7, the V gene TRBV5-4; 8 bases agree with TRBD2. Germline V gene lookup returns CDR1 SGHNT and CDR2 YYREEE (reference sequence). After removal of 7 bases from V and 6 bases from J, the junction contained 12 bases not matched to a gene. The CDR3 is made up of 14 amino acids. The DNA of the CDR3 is TGTGCCAGCTACGAACGGCAAGCGGGAGCCGAGCAGTACTTC. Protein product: CASYERQAGAEQYF.

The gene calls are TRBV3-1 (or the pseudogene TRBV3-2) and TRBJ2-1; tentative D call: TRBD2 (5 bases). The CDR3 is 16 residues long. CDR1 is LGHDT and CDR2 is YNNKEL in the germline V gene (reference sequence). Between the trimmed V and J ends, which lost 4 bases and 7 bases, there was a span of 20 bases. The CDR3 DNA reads TGTGCCAGCAGCCCCCTTAGAAGCGGAGTCAAGAATGAGCAGTTCTTC. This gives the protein CASSPLRSGVKNEQFF.

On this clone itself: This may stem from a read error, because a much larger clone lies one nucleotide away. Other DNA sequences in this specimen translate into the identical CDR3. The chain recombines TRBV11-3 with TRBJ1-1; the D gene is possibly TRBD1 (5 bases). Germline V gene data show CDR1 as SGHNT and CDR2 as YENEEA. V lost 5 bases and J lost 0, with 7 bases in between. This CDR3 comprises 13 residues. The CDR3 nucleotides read TGTGCCAGCAGCCTACAGGTGAACACTGAAGCTTTCTTT. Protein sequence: CASSLQVNTEAFF.

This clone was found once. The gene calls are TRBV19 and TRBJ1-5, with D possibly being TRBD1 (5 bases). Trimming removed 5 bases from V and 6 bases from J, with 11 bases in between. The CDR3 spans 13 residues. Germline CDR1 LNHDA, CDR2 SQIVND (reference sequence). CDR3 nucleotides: TGTGCCAGTAGTGCCAGGGAGGGTCAGCCCCAGCATTTT. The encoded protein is CASSAREGQPQHF. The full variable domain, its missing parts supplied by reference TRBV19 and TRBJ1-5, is DGGITQSPKYLFRKEGQNVTLSCEQNLNHDAMYWYRQDPGQGLRLIYYSQIVNDFQKGDIAEGYSVSREKKESFPLTVTSAQKNPTAFYLCASSAREGQPQHFGDGTRLSIL.

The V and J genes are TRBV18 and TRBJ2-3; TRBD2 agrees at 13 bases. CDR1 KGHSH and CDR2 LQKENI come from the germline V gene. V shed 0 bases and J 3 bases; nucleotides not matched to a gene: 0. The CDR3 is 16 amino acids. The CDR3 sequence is CASSPPTSGRTDTQYF. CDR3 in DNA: TGTGCCAGCTCACCACCGACTAGCGGGAGGACAGATACGCAGTATTTT. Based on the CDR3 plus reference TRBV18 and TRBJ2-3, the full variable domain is NAGVMQNPRHLVRRRGQEARLRCSPMKGHSHVYWYRQLPEEGLKFMVYLQKENIIDESGMPKERFSAEFPKEGPSILRIQQVVRGDSAAYFCASSPPTSGRTDTQYFGPGTRLTVL.

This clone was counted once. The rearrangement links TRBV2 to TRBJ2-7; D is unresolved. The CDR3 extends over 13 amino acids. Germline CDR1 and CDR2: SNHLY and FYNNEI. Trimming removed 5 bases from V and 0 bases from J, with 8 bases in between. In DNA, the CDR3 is TGTGCCAGCAGTACAGCTTTCTCCTACGAGCAGTACTTC. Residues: CASSTAFSYEQYF.

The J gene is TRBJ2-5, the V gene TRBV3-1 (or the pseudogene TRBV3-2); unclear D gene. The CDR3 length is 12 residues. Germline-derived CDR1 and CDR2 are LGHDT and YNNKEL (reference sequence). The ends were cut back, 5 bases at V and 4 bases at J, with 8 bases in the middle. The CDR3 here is CASSIMSETQYF. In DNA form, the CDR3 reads TGTGCCAGCAGCATTATGTCAGAGACCCAGTACTTC.

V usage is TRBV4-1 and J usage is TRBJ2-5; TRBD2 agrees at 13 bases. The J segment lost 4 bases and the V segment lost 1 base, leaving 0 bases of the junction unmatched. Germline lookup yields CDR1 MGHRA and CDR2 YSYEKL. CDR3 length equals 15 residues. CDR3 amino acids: CASSQGLAGGETQYF. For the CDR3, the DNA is TGCGCCAGCAGCCAAGGACTAGCGGGGGGAGAGACCCAGTACTTC.

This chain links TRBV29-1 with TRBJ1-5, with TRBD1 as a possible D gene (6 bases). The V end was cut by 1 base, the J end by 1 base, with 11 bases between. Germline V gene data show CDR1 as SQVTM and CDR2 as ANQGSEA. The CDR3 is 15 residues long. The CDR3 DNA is TGCAGCGTTGAAGGGGGGCGTTACAGCAATCAGCCCCAGCATTTT. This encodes CSVEGGRYSNQPQHF.

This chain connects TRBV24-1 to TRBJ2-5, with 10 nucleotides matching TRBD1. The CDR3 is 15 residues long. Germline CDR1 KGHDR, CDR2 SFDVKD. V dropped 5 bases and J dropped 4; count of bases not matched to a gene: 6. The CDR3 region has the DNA TGTGCCACCAGTGTGGGGACAGGGGAGGGAGAGACCCAGTACTTC. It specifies CATSVGTGEGETQYF.

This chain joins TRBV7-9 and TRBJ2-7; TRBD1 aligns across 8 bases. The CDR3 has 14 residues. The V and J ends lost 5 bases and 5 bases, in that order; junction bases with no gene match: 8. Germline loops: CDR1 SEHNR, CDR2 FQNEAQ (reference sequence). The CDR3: CASSRLRTGNEQYF. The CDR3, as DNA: TGTGCCAGCAGCCGATTACGGACAGGGAACGAGCAGTACTTC.

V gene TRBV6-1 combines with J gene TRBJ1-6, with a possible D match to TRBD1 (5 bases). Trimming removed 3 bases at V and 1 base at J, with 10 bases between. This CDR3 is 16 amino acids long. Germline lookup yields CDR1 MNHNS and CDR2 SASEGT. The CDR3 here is CASSEVGGSYNSPLHF. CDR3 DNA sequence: TGTGCCAGCAGTGAGGTTGGGGGGTCCTATAATTCACCCCTCCACTTT.

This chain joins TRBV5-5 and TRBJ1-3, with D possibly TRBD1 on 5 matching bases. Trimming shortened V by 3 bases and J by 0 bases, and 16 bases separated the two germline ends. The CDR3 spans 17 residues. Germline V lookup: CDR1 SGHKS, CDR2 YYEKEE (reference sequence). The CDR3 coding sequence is TGTGCCAGCAGCTACACCCAGGGTGCTAGCTCTGGAAACACCATATATTTT. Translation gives CASSYTQGASSGNTIYF.

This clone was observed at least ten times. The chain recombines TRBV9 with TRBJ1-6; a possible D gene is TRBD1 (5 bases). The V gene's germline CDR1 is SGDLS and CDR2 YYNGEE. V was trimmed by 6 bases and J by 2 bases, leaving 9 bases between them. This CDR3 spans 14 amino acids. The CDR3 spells CASNQGTYNSPLHF. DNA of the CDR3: TGTGCCAGCAATCAGGGCACCTATAATTCACCCCTCCACTTT.

In DNA form, the CDR3 reads TGCGCCAGCAGCCAATTTTACGGGAGCGGACGCACAGATACGCAGTATTTT. Encoded protein: CASSQFYGSGRTDTQYF. V is TRBV4-1 and J is TRBJ2-3; a possible D gene is TRBD2 (6 bases). The V gene's germline CDR1 is MGHRA and CDR2 YSYEKL. The CDR3 totals 17 residues. V dropped 2 bases and J dropped 1 base, with 16 bases sitting between them.

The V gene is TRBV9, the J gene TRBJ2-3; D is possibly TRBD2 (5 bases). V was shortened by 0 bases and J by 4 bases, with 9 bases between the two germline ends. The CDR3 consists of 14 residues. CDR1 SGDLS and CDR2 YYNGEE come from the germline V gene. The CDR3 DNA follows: TGTGCCAGCAGCGTAGTGCCTAGCCCAGATACGCAGTATTTT. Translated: CASSVVPSPDTQYF.

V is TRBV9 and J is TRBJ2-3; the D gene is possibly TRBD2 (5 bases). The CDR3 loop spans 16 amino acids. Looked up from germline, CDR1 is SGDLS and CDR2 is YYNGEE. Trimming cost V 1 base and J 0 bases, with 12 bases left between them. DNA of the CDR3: TGTGCCAGCAGCGTAACGGGCGGACTCAGCACAGATACGCAGTATTTT. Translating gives CASSVTGGLSTDTQYF. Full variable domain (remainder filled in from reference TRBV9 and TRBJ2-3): DSGVTQTPKHLITATGQRVTLRCSPRSGDLSVYWYQQSLDQGLQFLIQYYNGEERAKGNILERFSAQQFPDLHSELNLSSLELGDSALYFCASSVTGGLSTDTQYFGPGTRLTVL.

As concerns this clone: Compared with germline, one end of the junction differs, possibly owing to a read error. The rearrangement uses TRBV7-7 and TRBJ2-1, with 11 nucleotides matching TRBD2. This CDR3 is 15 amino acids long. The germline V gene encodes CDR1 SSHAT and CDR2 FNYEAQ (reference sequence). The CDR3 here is CASSSTSGIYNEQFF. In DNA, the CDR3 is TGTGCTAGCAGCTCGACTAGCGGGATCTACAATGAGCAGTTCTTC.

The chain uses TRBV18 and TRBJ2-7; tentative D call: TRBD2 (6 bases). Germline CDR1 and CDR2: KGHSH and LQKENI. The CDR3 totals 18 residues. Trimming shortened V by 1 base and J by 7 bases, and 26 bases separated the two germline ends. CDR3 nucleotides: TGTGCCAGCTCACCACGGGTGACTAGTCCTTTTCACTTGGGGGAGCAGTACGTC. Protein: CASSPRVTSPFHLGEQYV.

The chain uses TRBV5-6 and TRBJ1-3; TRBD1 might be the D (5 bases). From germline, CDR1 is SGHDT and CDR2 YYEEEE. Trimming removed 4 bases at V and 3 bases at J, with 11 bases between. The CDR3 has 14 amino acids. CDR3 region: CASSDTGVGNTIYF. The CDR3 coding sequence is TGTGCCAGCAGCGATACAGGAGTTGGAAACACCATATATTTT. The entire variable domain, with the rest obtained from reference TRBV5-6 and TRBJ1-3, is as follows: DAGVTQSPTHLIKTRGQQVTLRCSPKSGHDTVSWYQQALGQGPQFIFQYYEEEERQRGNFPDRFSGHQFPNYSSELNVNALLLGDSALYLCASSDTGVGNTIYFGEGSWLTVV.

The CDR3 DNA reads TGTGCCAGAACACCCCTCCGTGAGGAAGGCGGGAGTGAAAAACTGTTTTTT. Translation: CARTPLREEGGSEKLFF. V is TRBV30 and J is TRBJ1-4; no clear D gene. The CDR3 sequence is 17 residues long. Germline V gives CDR1 GTSNPN, CDR2 SVGIG (reference sequence). The V gene lost 8 bases and the J gene lost 7 bases, with 29 bases spanning the gap.

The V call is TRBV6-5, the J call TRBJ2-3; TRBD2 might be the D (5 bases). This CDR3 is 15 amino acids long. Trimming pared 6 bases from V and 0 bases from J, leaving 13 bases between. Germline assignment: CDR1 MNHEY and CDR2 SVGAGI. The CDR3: CASRDSWWSTDTQYF. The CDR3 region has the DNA TGTGCCAGCAGGGACTCCTGGTGGAGCACAGATACGCAGTATTTT.

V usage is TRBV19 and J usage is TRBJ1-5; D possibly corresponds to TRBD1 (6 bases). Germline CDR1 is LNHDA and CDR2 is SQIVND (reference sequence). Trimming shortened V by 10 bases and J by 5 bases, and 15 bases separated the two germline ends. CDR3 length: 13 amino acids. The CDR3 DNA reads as TGTGCCACCACTGGGACATCCTATCAGCCCCAGCATTTT. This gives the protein CATTGTSYQPQHF.

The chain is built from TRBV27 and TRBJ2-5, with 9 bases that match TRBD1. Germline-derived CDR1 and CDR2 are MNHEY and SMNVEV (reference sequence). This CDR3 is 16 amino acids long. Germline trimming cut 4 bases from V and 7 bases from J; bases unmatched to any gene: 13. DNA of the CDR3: TGTGCCAGCAGTTCCCGGGACAGGGCGTCTCCGTCGACCCAGTACTTC. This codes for CASSSRDRASPSTQYF.